This record covers a single T cell receptor (beta chain). Sequencing was performed with immunoSEQ multiplex PCR; in TCRdb, only in-frame clones are kept and a portion is missing. The table has roughly 410,000 clones, 89% seen once. The data were obtained in a study of blood T cell repertoires in COVID-19. Overall study: Researchers got acute and convalescent COVID-19 samples from the United States, Italy and Spain. T cells, B-cell-depleted T cells, or PBMCs supplied cDNA or gDNA.

Per the germline V gene, CDR1 is LGHDT and CDR2 is YNNKEL (reference sequence). The CDR3 length is 15 residues. Trimming cost V 4 bases and J 0 bases, with 13 bases left between them. The sample taken for sequencing was peripheral blood. The chain couples TRBV3-1 (or the pseudogene TRBV3-2) to TRBJ2-7; maybe TRBD2 (6 bases). The receptor comes from a woman aged 40 to 50 with COVID-19, enrolled during active disease. DNA of the CDR3: TGTGCCAGCAGCCTCGTCGGGCGGGACTCCTACGAGCAGTACTTC. Amino acids: CASSLVGRDSYEQYF.